Detailed here is one T cell receptor beta chain. Libraries were prepared by immunoSEQ multiplex PCR; TCRdb keeps only in-frame clonotypes and omits some of them. The profile shows about 14,000 clones, around 94% of them singletons. This specimen comes from a study of graft-versus-host responses after intestinal transplantation. Germline CDR1 is SEHNR and CDR2 is FQNEAQ (reference sequence). V gave up 2 bases and J gave up 3 bases; unmatched junction bases: 6. The CDR3 consists of 16 residues. Sequenced here: PBMCs, sampled 9 days after transplant. The V and J genes are TRBV7-9 and TRBJ2-3; 9 bases match TRBD2. The sequence was obtained from a human patient who received an intestinal transplant, so some T cells may come from the graft donor. The CDR3 spells CASSLPLAGITDTQYF. In nucleotides, the CDR3 is TGTGCCAGCAGCTTACCACTAGCGGGTATTACAGATACGCAGTATTTT. The complete variable domain, with remaining parts taken from reference TRBV7-9 and TRBJ2-3, reads DTGVSQNPRHKITKRGQNVTFRCDPISEHNRLYWYRQTLGQGPEFLTYFQNEAQLEKSRLLSDRFSAERPKGSFSTLEIQRTEQGDSAMYLCASSLPLAGITDTQYFGPGTRLTVL.